This TCR beta chain stems from a study of Graves' ophthalmopathy and Graves' hyperthyroidism (dated by TCRdb to 2017 to 2018). Background on the whole study: Peripheral blood samples were taken at the time of initial diagnosis, before any treatment was given. After sampling, hyperthyroidism patients received methimazole starting at 30 mg daily, and ophthalmopathy patients received high-dose intravenous methylprednisolone. A discovery set of 100 patients (43 ophthalmopathy, about 59 stable hyperthyroidism) was enrolled to explore V-J signatures distinguishing ophthalmopathy from hyperthyroidism. To tell Graves' ophthalmopathy apart from Graves' hyperthyroidism, and to predict which patients would progress to ophthalmopathy, the study relied on TCR beta repertoire signatures. In total, approximately 130 blood samples were TCR-sequenced: roughly 45 ophthalmopathy, 80 or so hyperthyroidism and about 17 hyperthyroidism-to-ophthalmopathy patients. In roughly six hyperthyroidism patients, the T-cell repertoires found in thyroid tissue were compared with those found in blood. The independent validation cohort included 18 to 20 hyperthyroidism patients plus 17 patients who later progressed from hyperthyroidism to ophthalmopathy. Beyond this particular receptor, the publication reports: Most of the expanded thyroid clonotypes with a frequency above 0.001 were also detected in blood, and it was suggested that the thyroid immune response may be reflected by blood repertoires. In validation, the model predicted ophthalmopathy progression with about 71% sensitivity and roughly 72% specificity; approximately 12 predicted patients were CT-confirmed with GO in a median of around 6 months. Ophthalmopathy was separated from stable hyperthyroidism by the 13-signature model with more than 85% sensitivity and about 83% specificity in cross-validation and with 80%/75% in the test set. Sample size was not statistically predetermined, and group allocation was not concealed from the investigators.

Including the terminal cysteine and phenylalanine, the CDR3 comprises 17 residues. Only CDR3 DNA is held: 51 bases, read in frame from base 1. From the germline V gene (reference sequence), CDR1 is MNHNY and CDR2 is SVGAGI. V is pared back by 0 bases and J by 5 bases, with 14 bases lying between the germline termini. For repertoire sequencing, TCR beta CDR3 regions were amplified from RNA transcripts. The first round of RT-PCR was done with HTBI primers and the Qiagen OneStep RT-PCR kit, and was followed by a second round of multiplex PCR, then size selection and purification. Libraries were sequenced on an Illumina HiSeq2000 using paired-end 100 bp reads. The study's processing was this. SOAPnuke was used to process the reads, throwing out any read that had adapters, had uncalled bases, had a mean Phred below 15, or lacked an exact constant-primer or identifier match. COPE v1.2.5 was used to merge high-quality paired reads. Each unique nucleotide sequence was treated as a clonotype, and MiTCR v1.1 was used to align the clonotypes to the IMGT TRB V, D and J references. Analysis was restricted to V-J combinations with a frequency above 0.0001, which covered 98% to 99.2% of repertoires. For each V-J combination, a TCR clonal expansion and chaos score was defined as F50 clonal expansion divided by the chaos observed in the TCRdist matrix. Welch's t-statistics and random forest were used to narrow the features down to approximately 13 V-J combinations, which were then fed into a naive Bayes classifier. The similarity between thyroid and blood repertoires was quantified using the Morisita-Horn index. Starting from the raw public reads, TCRdb applied fastp trimming at Q25, assembled clones with MiXCR and retained in-frame beta chains. CDR3 protein sequences are deduplicated, and each keeps its most common genes and DNA. TCRdb, rather than the study authors, made the V and J calls. The sample yields 500,000 to 800,000 distinct CDR3 sequences; more than 40% were counted once. Together, the top ten hold more than 2.5% of the sample.

Patients with ophthalmopathy had moderately to severely active disease, with a Clinical Activity Score of 3 or more, a NOSPECS grade of 4 or more, and a disease duration of less than 3 months. Anyone with other autoimmune diseases, uncontrolled infections, pregnancy or lactation was excluded from the study. Clinical symptoms, serum thyroxine, TRAb, thyroid ultrasound and orbital computed tomography formed the basis of the diagnosis. Using Ficoll-Paque density gradient centrifugation, PBMCs were isolated from about 10 ml of fresh peripheral blood. Total RNA was extracted with Trizol reagent and quality-checked on an Agilent 2100 Bioanalyzer. In regard to this clonotype: Its target antigen remains unknown. It has no much larger one-base neighbor in the sample; base qualities were not kept.

This receptor was taken from an adult man with Graves' ophthalmopathy. Rearrangement joined TRBV6-6 to TRBJ1-6; the D gene is not confidently resolved. The material sequenced was peripheral blood. For the CDR3, the sequence is CASSYSAGTADNSPLHF. Read as DNA, the sequence is TGTGCCAGCAGTTACTCTGCCGGCACAGCGGATAATTCACCCCTCCACTTT.